Listed here are 10 T cell receptor beta chains from one sample, sequenced in a study of beta chain features in type 1 diabetes. Findings of the study overall: TCRB CDR3s from Type 1 diabetes patients were moderately but significantly shorter in all four CD4+ subsets.

The sequenced template was cDNA made from the entire isolated RNA. Assay: immunoSEQ multiplex PCR; the TCRdb copy retains only in-frame clones and omits some. The sample lists 350,000 to 450,000 clones; over 9.5% were seen once. These TCRs' antigens remain unknown. Specimen: naive CD4+ T cells from blood. The receptors here all came from a woman aged 18-29 years with type 1 diabetes.

For this clone: The missing conserved phenylalanine or tryptophan at the end of this CDR3 makes a read error likely. V is TRBV12-5 and J is TRBJ1-5, with D perhaps matching TRBD1 (6 bases). Trimming shortened V by 5 bases and J by 4 bases, and 12 bases separated the two germline ends. Germline assignment: CDR1 LGHNT and CDR2 FRNRAP. This CDR3 has 14 amino acids. This chain's CDR3 is CASGPGQGNQPQHL. The CDR3, as DNA: TGTGCTAGTGGTCCGGGCCAGGGGAATCAGCCCCAGCATCTT.

A few counts support this clone. DNA for the CDR3: TGTGCCAGTAAAAAATTCAGCGGCTCCTACGAGCAGTACTTC. This gives the protein CASKKFSGSYEQYF. The genes are TRBV19 and TRBJ2-7; D might be TRBD2 (5 bases). The germline CDR1 and CDR2 sequences are LNHDA and SQIVND (reference sequence). The CDR3 is 14 residues long. V lost 7 bases to trimming and J lost 0 bases, with 13 bases between them. Drawing the rest from reference TRBV19 and TRBJ2-7, the complete variable domain is DGGITQSPKYLFRKEGQNVTLSCEQNLNHDAMYWYRQDPGQGLRLIYYSQIVNDFQKGDIAEGYSVSREKKESFPLTVTSAQKNPTAFYLCASKKFSGSYEQYFGPGTRLTVT.

This rearrangement joins TRBV4-3 to TRBJ2-7; a possible D gene is TRBD1 (6 bases). The CDR3 extends over 14 amino acids. CDR1 is LGHNA and CDR2 is YSLEER in the germline V gene. Trimming stripped 0 bases from V and 6 bases from J, with 12 bases between. DNA of the CDR3: TGCGCCAGCAGCCAAGATCGAGGGGGTCTCGAGCAGTACTTC. It codes for CASSQDRGGLEQYF.

J is TRBJ2-5 and V is TRBV9; 7 bases align to TRBD2. This CDR3 is 15 amino acids long. CDR1 and CDR2 (germline): SGDLS, YYNGEE. With 4 bases clipped from V and 5 bases from J, the junction kept 11 bases outside the gene matches. For the CDR3, the DNA is TGTGCCAGCAGCTCGGTGGGCGGGGGAGGGGAGACCCAGTACTTC. It specifies CASSSVGGGGETQYF.

This clone was counted a few times. This chain uses TRBV28 with TRBJ1-3; 11 nucleotides line up with TRBD1. Trimming cost V 3 bases and J 8 bases; bases outside gene matches: 9. Germline V gene lookup returns CDR1 MDHEN and CDR2 SYDVKM. CDR3 size: 16 residues. The CDR3 loop reads CASSLRPGQGVHTIYF. The DNA for the CDR3 is TGTGCCAGCAGTTTGCGTCCGGGACAGGGGGTACACACCATATATTTT.

The chain couples TRBV5-4 to TRBJ2-6, with D unresolved. V lost 0 bases and J 2 bases, leaving 6 bases between the germline ends. The CDR3 loop spans 15 amino acids. The germline V gene has CDR1 SGHNT and CDR2 YYREEE (reference sequence). The CDR3 DNA is TGTGCCAGCAGCTTGGACAGTACTGGGGCCAACGTCCTGACTTTC. It is translated as CASSLDSTGANVLTF. The variable domain in full, completed from reference TRBV5-4 and TRBJ2-6, reads ETGVTQSPTHLIKTRGQQVTLRCSSQSGHNTVSWYQQALGQGPQFIFQYYREEENGRGNFPPRFSGLQFPNYSSELNVNALELDDSALYLCASSLDSTGANVLTFGAGSRLTVL.

The chain combines TRBV4-2 with TRBJ1-1; no firm D call. The CDR3 spans 14 residues. In germline, CDR1 is LGHNA, CDR2 YNFKEQ. Trimming removed 0 bases at V and 5 bases at J, with 10 bases between. CDR3 protein: CASSQDSGRTEAFF. The CDR3 nucleotides read TGTGCCAGCAGCCAAGATTCGGGGAGGACTGAAGCTTTCTTT.

CDR3 loop: CASRGQSTDTQYF. The CDR3 DNA follows: TGTGCCAGTAGGGGCCAGAGCACAGATACGCAGTATTTT. J is TRBJ2-3 and V is TRBV19; D remains unclear. The CDR3 sequence is 13 residues long. CDR1 is LNHDA and CDR2 is SQIVND in the germline V gene (reference sequence). Trimming stripped 6 bases from V and 0 bases from J, with 7 bases between.

This clone was counted a few times. The gene calls are TRBV19 and TRBJ2-1; 7 bases are a match to TRBD2. This CDR3 is 15 amino acids long. CDR1 and CDR2 (germline): LNHDA, SQIVND (reference sequence). Trimming removed 4 bases from V and 2 bases from J; junction bases left unmatched: 5. This chain's CDR3 is CASSTGAGAYNEQFF. In nucleotides, the CDR3 is TGTGCCAGTAGTACGGGTGCGGGGGCCTACAATGAGCAGTTCTTC.

The rearrangement links TRBV4-3 to TRBJ2-7, with TRBD1 matching 9 bases. Trimming removed 1 base from V and 2 bases from J; junction bases left unmatched: 6. There are 16 residues in the CDR3. Germline values: CDR1 LGHNA, CDR2 YSLEER. The CDR3 region has the DNA TGCGCCAGCAGCCAAGGTGCCCGGGACAGGGCCTACGAGCAGTACTTC. Its translation is CASSQGARDRAYEQYF.